One sample yielded the 12 T cell receptor beta chains listed below, sequenced in a study of shared clonotypes between healthy human individuals. The data were produced by immunoSEQ multiplex PCR, yet TCRdb's version contains in-frame clones alone and is incomplete. Of some 1,100,000 clones listed, around 78% are singletons. The sequencing input was memory CD4+ T cells from PBMCs. Specified subset: CD45RA-negative fraction. The receptors here all came from a man aged 18 to 30 in good health. Some clones in this sample may be carry-over from other donors' samples.

The V gene is TRBV7-3, the J gene TRBJ2-2; tentative D call: TRBD2 (6 bases). CDR3 size: 18 residues. V dropped 2 bases and J dropped 1 base, with 17 bases sitting between them. From germline, CDR1 is SGHTA and CDR2 FQGTGA. The CDR3 spells CASSLYPPGAVNTGELFF. DNA for the CDR3: TGTGCCAGCAGCTTATATCCGCCGGGAGCGGTGAACACCGGGGAGCTGTTTTTT.

The chain couples TRBV11-3 to TRBJ2-5, with a weak D call TRBD2 (6 bases). The germline V gene has CDR1 SGHNT and CDR2 YENEEA. CDR3 length equals 17 residues. V was clipped by 5 bases and J by 0 bases, with 19 bases between them. CDR3 loop: CASSKGVLPGDQETQYF. In nucleotides, the CDR3 is TGTGCCAGCAGCAAGGGAGTCCTACCGGGAGACCAAGAGACCCAGTACTTC. The full variable domain, rest sourced from reference TRBV11-3 and TRBJ2-5, is EAGVVQSPRYKIIEKKQPVAFWCNPISGHNTLYWYLQNLGQGPELLIRYENEEAVDDSQLPKDRFSAERLKGVDSTLKIQPAELGDSAVYLCASSKGVLPGDQETQYFGPGTRLLVL.

This rearrangement joins TRBV9 to TRBJ2-5; TRBD2 agrees at 11 bases. CDR3 size: 16 residues. In germline, CDR1 is SGDLS, CDR2 YYNGEE. Unmatched junction bases numbered 6, after V lost 1 base and J lost 4 bases. CDR3 amino acids: CASSVSTSGTSETQYF. CDR3 in DNA: TGTGCCAGCAGCGTATCGACTAGCGGGACATCAGAGACCCAGTACTTC.

On this clone itself: With only one base between it and a far larger clone, this is likely a read error. The J gene is TRBJ2-7, the V gene TRBV5-5; D gene ambiguous. Germline CDR1 and CDR2: SGHKS and YYEKEE (reference sequence). Trimming removed 4 bases at V and 0 bases at J, with 2 bases between. This CDR3 spans 11 amino acids. CDR3 amino acids: CASSVSYEQYF. CDR3 nucleotides: TGTGCCAGCAGCGTCTCCTACGAGCAGTACTTC.

The chain uses TRBV30 and TRBJ2-7, with D possibly being TRBD2 (6 bases). CDR1 is GTSNPN, CDR2 SVGIG, per germline (reference sequence). The CDR3 extends over 15 amino acids. V was shortened by 4 bases and J by 2 bases, with 18 bases between the two germline ends. The CDR3 DNA sequence: TGTGCCTGGACCCCGATCTTGGGGGGTACCTACGAGCAGTACTTC. It specifies CAWTPILGGTYEQYF.

Notes on this clone: Other DNA variants within this sample encode the same CDR3. The J gene is TRBJ2-1, the V gene TRBV7-3; 7 nucleotides line up with TRBD2. The CDR3 runs 15 residues. Germline trimming cut 1 base from V and 5 bases from J; bases unmatched to any gene: 5. Germline assignment: CDR1 SGHTA and CDR2 FQGTGA. The CDR3 sequence is CASSLRAGADNEQFF. As DNA, the CDR3 is TGTGCCAGCAGCTTAAGGGCGGGAGCCGACAATGAGCAGTTCTTC.

This clone appeared a few times. This chain joins TRBV28 and TRBJ2-5; 7 bases map to TRBD2. CDR3 length: 19 amino acids. Unmatched junction bases numbered 21, after V lost 3 bases and J lost 5 bases. CDR1 is MDHEN and CDR2 is SYDVKM in the germline V gene. CDR3 sequence: CASSLGGVRKRPQVETQYF. Written as DNA, the CDR3 is TGTGCCAGCAGTTTGGGGGGGGTTCGAAAAAGACCCCAAGTGGAGACCCAGTACTTC. Full variable domain (missing parts from reference TRBV28 and TRBJ2-5): DVKVTQSSRYLVKRTGEKVFLECVQDMDHENMFWYRQDPGLGLRLIYFSYDVKMKEKGDIPEGYSVSREKKERFSLILESASTNQTSMYLCASSLGGVRKRPQVETQYFGPGTRLLVL.

V and J are TRBV5-6 and TRBJ2-1; D gene unclear. V lost 5 bases, J lost 0 bases, and 12 bases lay in between. Per germline, CDR1 SGHDT and CDR2 YYEEEE. The CDR3 is 15 amino acids. The CDR3 reads CASRSATSSYNEQFF. The CDR3 nucleotides read TGTGCCAGCAGGTCAGCCACGAGCTCCTACAATGAGCAGTTCTTC.

The V gene is TRBV2, the J gene TRBJ2-5; D not certain. In germline, CDR1 is SNHLY, CDR2 FYNNEI. V lost 3 bases, J lost 4 bases, and 15 bases lay in between. CDR3 length: 15 residues. This chain's CDR3 is CASSDLERSLETQYF. The CDR3 coding sequence is TGTGCCAGCAGTGATTTGGAGCGTAGTCTAGAGACCCAGTACTTC.

The chain employs TRBV5-1 and TRBJ2-2, with TRBD2 matching over 9 bases. This CDR3 is 15 amino acids long. V gave up 0 bases and J gave up 7 bases; unmatched junction bases: 4. CDR1 is SGHRS and CDR2 is YFSETQ in the germline V gene. This chain's CDR3 is CASSLDFSGSGELFF. The CDR3 nucleotides are TGCGCCAGCAGCTTGGATTTTAGCGGGAGCGGGGAGCTGTTTTTT.

This chain uses TRBV5-1 with TRBJ2-7; D might be TRBD2 (7 bases). Germline V CDR1 and CDR2: SGHRS, YFSETQ. The CDR3 runs to 13 residues. The V end was cut by 4 bases, the J end by 7 bases, with 15 bases between. CDR3 protein: CASSRGTIDEQYF. CDR3 nucleotides: TGCGCCAGCAGCAGGGGGACTATCGATGAGCAGTACTTC.

The rearrangement links TRBV10-3 to TRBJ1-1, with 9 bases that match TRBD1. V lost 0 bases and J lost 1; bases outside the gene matches: 3. Germline V gene sequence: CDR1 ENHRY, CDR2 SYGVKD. This CDR3 is 16 amino acids long. In DNA form, the CDR3 reads TGTGCCATCAGTGAGTCGACGGGACAGGGGAACACTGAAGCTTTCTTT. It yields the protein CAISESTGQGNTEAFF.